The 16 T cell receptor beta chains in this list originate from one sample, sequenced in a study of T cell repertoires in cytomegalovirus infection. TCRdb re-called the reads with MiXCR, one entry per CDR3 protein. Among around 180,000 distinct CDR3 sequences, roughly 27% were seen once, and the ten largest hold roughly 32%. Sequenced input: PBMCs. Receptors were obtained from a human donor in good health (CMV status not recorded). Some clones in this sample may be carry-over from other donors' samples.

This clonotype has a count of ten or more. The chain is built from TRBV7-2 and TRBJ1-1; D unclear. This CDR3 contains 14 residues. Germline V CDR1 and CDR2: SGHTA, FQGNSA. V was trimmed by 2 bases and J by 7 bases, leaving 14 bases between them. CDR3 in amino acids: CASSLSPDPIEAFF. The CDR3 DNA follows: TGTGCCAGCAGCTTAAGCCCGGATCCAATTGAAGCTTTCTTT.

This clonotype was found a few times. This chain links TRBV7-8 with TRBJ2-2, with a weak D call TRBD2 (5 bases). CDR1 and CDR2 from the germline V gene are SGHVS and FQNEAQ. The V and J ends lost 5 bases and 6 bases respectively, with 16 bases between them. The length of the CDR3 is 15 residues. The CDR3: CASSQLGLLAGELFF. The CDR3 DNA reads TGTGCCAGCAGCCAACTTGGACTTTTGGCCGGGGAGCTGTTTTTT.

This chain connects TRBV20-1 to TRBJ1-1; the D is unclear. Trimming left V 7 bases short and J 6 bases short, with 12 bases between. The CDR3 has 11 amino acids. Germline V lookup: CDR1 DFQATT, CDR2 SNEGSKA (reference sequence). Here the CDR3 DNA reads TGCAGTGGAGAAAGGGAGGCTGAAGCTTTCTTT. This codes for CSGEREAEAFF.

This clonotype came up a few times. V is TRBV6-6 and J is TRBJ2-7; TRBD2 agrees at 8 bases. The CDR3 contains 15 residues. CDR1 is MNHNY and CDR2 is SVGAGI in the germline V gene (reference sequence). Losses at the gene ends were 6 bases for V and 7 bases for J; bases not matched to a gene: 14. The CDR3 region is CASSPSGGAIGEQYF. The DNA for the CDR3 is TGTGCCAGCAGCCCGAGCGGGGGAGCTATAGGAGAGCAGTACTTC.

The J gene is TRBJ2-2, the V gene TRBV5-6; 10 bases match TRBD1. Trimming removed 2 bases from V and 6 bases from J; junction bases left unmatched: 4. CDR3 length: 15 amino acids. CDR1 and CDR2 (germline): SGHDT, YYEEEE. CDR3 coding DNA: TGTGCCAGCAGCTTCGACAGGGGGCTACCCGGGGAGCTGTTTTTT. Its translation: CASSFDRGLPGELFF.

Remarks on this clonotype: An end of the junction differs from the germline gene, which may be a read error. The chain couples TRBV7-2 to TRBJ2-3; D unresolved. From germline, CDR1 is SGHTA and CDR2 FQGNSA. The CDR3 runs 13 residues. The CDR3 here is CASRLSPTDTQYF. The CDR3 DNA reads TGTGCCAGCCGCTTATCTCCCACGGATACGCAGTATTTT.

This clonotype came up a few times. The rearrangement joins TRBV6-5 to TRBJ1-1; 8 bases map to TRBD1. CDR1 and CDR2 from the germline V gene are MNHEY and SVGAGI. The trim removed 4 bases at V and 4 bases at J, leaving 8 bases unmatched. The CDR3 extends over 15 amino acids. CDR3 region: CASSFVPGQVTEAFF. Here the CDR3 DNA reads TGTGCCAGCAGTTTCGTCCCGGGACAGGTCACTGAAGCTTTCTTT.

A note on this clonotype: Possible read error: a much larger clone is one base away. V and J are TRBV7-2 and TRBJ2-7; 8 positions match TRBD1. Looked up from germline, CDR1 is SGHTA and CDR2 is FQGNSA. This CDR3 spans 13 amino acids. The DNA of the CDR3 is TGTGCCAGCAGCTTGACAGGGGTTGGCGAGCCGTACTTC. Translated: CASSLTGVGEPYF.

Ten or more counts support this clonotype. The chain employs TRBV7-8 and TRBJ1-5; D might be TRBD1 (6 bases). There are 17 residues in the CDR3. The V end lost 1 base, the J end lost 3 bases, and 16 bases lay between the germline ends. Looked up from germline, CDR1 is SGHVS and CDR2 is FQNEAQ. In nucleotides, the CDR3 is TGTGCCAGCAGCTTAGATTCCGGGGGGGCAAACAATCAGCCCCAGCATTTT. Its protein product is CASSLDSGGANNQPQHF.

This clonotype was found many times. This rearrangement joins TRBV6-1 to TRBJ2-7, with TRBD1 identical over 8 bases. Losses at the gene ends were 7 bases for V and 3 bases for J; bases not matched to a gene: 17. This CDR3 has 17 residues. Per the germline V gene, CDR1 is MNHNS and CDR2 is SASEGT. The CDR3 nucleotides are TGTGCCAGCATTGGGACAGGTCATAGGGGGGTCTTCTACGAGCAGTACTTC. This sequence encodes CASIGTGHRGVFYEQYF.

A few counts support this clonotype. V and J are TRBV27 and TRBJ1-5; unclear D gene. The CDR3 totals 14 residues. The V gene lost 6 bases and the J gene lost 0 bases, with 9 bases spanning the gap. Germline-derived CDR1 and CDR2 are MNHEY and SMNVEV (reference sequence). CDR3 in amino acids: CASRPTASNQPQHF. CDR3 nucleotides: TGTGCCAGCAGGCCTACCGCTAGCAATCAGCCCCAGCATTTT.

The sample holds many counts of this clonotype. The chain recombines TRBV7-2 with TRBJ2-1; possible D gene TRBD2, 7 bases. Trimming took off 2 bases at V and 5 bases at J, with 13 bases between the two ends. CDR1 and CDR2 from the germline V gene are SGHTA and FQGNSA. The CDR3 totals 15 residues. The CDR3 loop reads CASSLIKGGHNEQFF. The DNA for the CDR3 is TGTGCCAGCAGCTTAATCAAGGGGGGGCACAATGAGCAGTTCTTC.

Notes on this clonotype: A much larger clone differs from this one at a single base, so this may be a read error. The V call is TRBV7-2, the J call TRBJ1-6; possibly TRBD1 for D (5 bases). The V gene lost 5 bases and the J gene lost 9 bases, with 14 bases spanning the gap. The CDR3 is 14 amino acids. In germline, CDR1 is SGHTA, CDR2 FQGNSA. The DNA for the CDR3 is TGTGCCAGCAGCCATAGACAGTCCGCTTCACCCCTCCACTTT. Encoded protein: CASSHRQSASPLHF.

Only a few counts were recorded for this clonotype. This chain links TRBV2 with TRBJ1-5, with D unclear. V gave up 6 bases and J gave up 4 bases, with 10 bases separating them. There are 13 residues in the CDR3. CDR1 SNHLY and CDR2 FYNNEI come from the germline V gene. The CDR3 reads CASRRTGNQPQHF. The CDR3 bases are TGTGCCAGCAGGAGAACGGGAAATCAGCCCCAGCATTTT. The full variable domain, rest sourced from reference TRBV2 and TRBJ1-5, is EPEVTQTPSHQVTQMGQEVILRCVPISNHLYFYWYRQILGQKVEFLVSFYNNEISEKSEIFDDQFSVERPDGSNFTLKIRSTKLEDSAMYFCASRRTGNQPQHFGDGTRLSIL.

The V gene is TRBV7-6, the J gene TRBJ2-7; D possibly corresponds to TRBD1 (5 bases). This CDR3 spans 15 amino acids. Germline V gene data show CDR1 as SGHVS and CDR2 as FNYEAQ. V was cut by 3 bases and J by 1 base, with 13 bases left in between. The CDR3 sequence: CASSLDKTRSYEQYF. CDR3 bases: TGTGCCAGCAGCTTGGACAAGACCCGTTCCTACGAGCAGTACTTC. Together with reference TRBV7-6 and TRBJ2-7, the CDR3 gives the full variable domain: GAGVSQSPRYKVTKRGQDVALRCDPISGHVSLYWYRQALGQGPEFLTYFNYEAQQDKSGLPNDRFSAERPEGSISTLTIQRTEQRDSAMYRCASSLDKTRSYEQYFGPGTRLTVT.

V is TRBV3-1 and J is TRBJ2-5, with TRBD2 matching 10 bases. This CDR3 is built from 17 residues. Looked up from germline, CDR1 is LGHDT and CDR2 is YNNKEL (reference sequence). V lost 1 base and J lost 5; bases outside the gene matches: 10. The CDR3 here is CASSQGGSGGAGETQYF. The CDR3 DNA follows: TGTGCCAGCAGCCAAGGAGGGAGCGGGGGGGCCGGGGAGACCCAGTACTTC.